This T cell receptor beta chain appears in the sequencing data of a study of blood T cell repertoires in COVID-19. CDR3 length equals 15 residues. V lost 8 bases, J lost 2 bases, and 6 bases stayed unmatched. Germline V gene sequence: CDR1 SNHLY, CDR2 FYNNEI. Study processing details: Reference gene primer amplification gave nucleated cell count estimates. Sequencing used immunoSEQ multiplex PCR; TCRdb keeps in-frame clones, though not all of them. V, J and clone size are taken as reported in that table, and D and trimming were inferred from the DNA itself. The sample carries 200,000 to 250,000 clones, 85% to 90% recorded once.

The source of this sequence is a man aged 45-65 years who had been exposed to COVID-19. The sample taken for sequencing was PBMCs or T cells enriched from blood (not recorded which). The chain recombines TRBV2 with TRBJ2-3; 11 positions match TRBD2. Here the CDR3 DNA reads TGTGCCAGCCGCCGACTAGCGGGACCCACAGATACGCAGTATTTT. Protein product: CASRRLAGPTDTQYF. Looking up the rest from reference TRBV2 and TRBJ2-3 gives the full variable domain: EPEVTQTPSHQVTQMGQEVILRCVPISNHLYFYWYRQILGQKVEFLVSFYNNEISEKSEIFDDQFSVERPDGSNFTLKIRSTKLEDSAMYFCASRRLAGPTDTQYFGPGTRLTVL.